The 10 T cell receptor beta chains below all came from one sample that was sequenced in a study of blood T cell repertoires in COVID-19. Method: immunoSEQ multiplex PCR; TCRdb's copy keeps in-frame clones and lacks some. The table records around 160,000 clones, 80% to 90% of them present only once. The sequenced material came from peripheral blood. The receptors derive from a woman aged 60-75 years with COVID-19, enrolled during active disease.

This clone has just a few counts. Different DNA sequences within this sample yield the same CDR3. The chain has TRBV18 and TRBJ1-2, with 12 positions matching TRBD1. This CDR3 contains 15 residues. V lost 1 base, J lost 8 bases, and 5 bases stayed unmatched. Germline loops: CDR1 KGHSH, CDR2 LQKENI. CDR3 nucleotides: TGTGCCAGCTCACCACGGGACAGGGGGCAGGGAGGCTACACCTTC. Translation gives CASSPRDRGQGGYTF.

This rearrangement joins TRBV6-5 to TRBJ2-7, with TRBD2 as a possible D gene (6 bases). The CDR3 is made up of 13 amino acids. Trimming cost V 5 bases and J 2 bases, with 10 bases left between them. The germline gives CDR1 MNHEY, CDR2 SVGAGI. In DNA, the CDR3 is TGTGCCAGCAGTCGGGGACTCACCTACGAGCAGTACTTC. It codes for CASSRGLTYEQYF.

V usage is TRBV6-5 and J usage is TRBJ1-6, with 7 bases lining up with TRBD1. Germline loops: CDR1 MNHEY, CDR2 SVGAGI. The CDR3 length is 14 residues. The ends lost 7 bases at V and 6 bases at J; junction bases unmatched: 6. Here the CDR3 reads CASTRQGFNSPLHF. The CDR3, as DNA: TGTGCCAGCACGAGACAGGGCTTTAATTCACCCCTCCACTTT.

In nucleotides, the CDR3 is TGTGCCAGCAGCTTGAAACAGGGAGAAAACATTCAGTACTTC. Translated, it gives CASSLKQGENIQYF. The gene calls are TRBV13 and TRBJ2-4, with a weak D call TRBD1 (6 bases). Per germline, CDR1 PRHDT and CDR2 FYEKMQ (reference sequence). This CDR3 is built from 14 residues. V lost 3 bases to trimming and J lost 5 bases, with 11 bases between them.

The chain recombines TRBV7-9 with TRBJ1-1, with D possibly TRBD1 on 6 matching bases. Germline V CDR1 and CDR2: SEHNR, FQNEAQ (reference sequence). V was shortened by 3 bases and J by 1 base, with 9 bases between the two germline ends. CDR3 length: 14 residues. For the CDR3, the DNA is TGTGCCAGCAGCTTTATGGGACAGAACACTGAAGCTTTCTTT. Amino acid sequence: CASSFMGQNTEAFF.

J is TRBJ1-4 and V is TRBV3-1 (or the pseudogene TRBV3-2), with D perhaps matching TRBD1 (5 bases). V gave up 5 bases and J gave up 0 bases, with 16 bases separating them. Germline loops: CDR1 LGHDT, CDR2 YNNKEL (reference sequence). CDR3 length: 17 residues. As DNA, the CDR3 is TGTGCCAGCAGCAGACTTATGACAGTCGCAACTAATGAAAAACTGTTTTTT. It translates to CASSRLMTVATNEKLFF.

CDR3 nucleotide sequence: TGTGCCAGCAGCCCCCTTGGGGCGGGGCGAGCGGGTTTTGGCTACACCTTC. Translating gives CASSPLGAGRAGFGYTF. The rearrangement links TRBV7-9 to TRBJ1-2; a weak D match, TRBD1 (5 bases). The CDR3 totals 17 residues. The germline V and J ends were trimmed by 5 bases and 7 bases, with 26 bases remaining between them. Germline values: CDR1 SEHNR, CDR2 FQNEAQ (reference sequence).

This chain links TRBV6-6 with TRBJ2-5, with D perhaps TRBD2 (6 bases). The CDR3 is made up of 14 amino acids. V was trimmed by 8 bases and J by 5 bases, leaving 18 bases between them. The germline V gene has CDR1 MNHNY and CDR2 SVGAGI (reference sequence). This chain's CDR3 is CASHSTGGWETQYF. The CDR3 DNA is TGTGCCAGCCACTCGACCGGGGGATGGGAGACCCAGTACTTC.

CDR3: CASSQASSGGPYEQYF. Written as DNA, the CDR3 is TGTGCCAGCAGCCAAGCCTCTAGCGGGGGGCCCTACGAGCAGTACTTC. The chain uses TRBV3-1 (or the pseudogene TRBV3-2) and TRBJ2-7; TRBD2 matches at 11 bases. CDR1 is LGHDT and CDR2 is YNNKEL in the germline V gene (reference sequence). The V and J ends lost 1 base and 2 bases, in that order; junction bases with no gene match: 4. This CDR3 has 16 residues.

J is TRBJ2-1 and V is TRBV27; D might be TRBD1 (6 bases). The V gene's germline CDR1 is MNHEY and CDR2 SMNVEV (reference sequence). The CDR3 length is 15 residues. V lost 5 bases, J lost 2 bases, and 13 bases lay in between. For the CDR3, the DNA is TGTGCCAGCAGTGAACGGACAGCGGCCTACAATGAGCAGTTCTTC. Translating it yields CASSERTAAYNEQFF.